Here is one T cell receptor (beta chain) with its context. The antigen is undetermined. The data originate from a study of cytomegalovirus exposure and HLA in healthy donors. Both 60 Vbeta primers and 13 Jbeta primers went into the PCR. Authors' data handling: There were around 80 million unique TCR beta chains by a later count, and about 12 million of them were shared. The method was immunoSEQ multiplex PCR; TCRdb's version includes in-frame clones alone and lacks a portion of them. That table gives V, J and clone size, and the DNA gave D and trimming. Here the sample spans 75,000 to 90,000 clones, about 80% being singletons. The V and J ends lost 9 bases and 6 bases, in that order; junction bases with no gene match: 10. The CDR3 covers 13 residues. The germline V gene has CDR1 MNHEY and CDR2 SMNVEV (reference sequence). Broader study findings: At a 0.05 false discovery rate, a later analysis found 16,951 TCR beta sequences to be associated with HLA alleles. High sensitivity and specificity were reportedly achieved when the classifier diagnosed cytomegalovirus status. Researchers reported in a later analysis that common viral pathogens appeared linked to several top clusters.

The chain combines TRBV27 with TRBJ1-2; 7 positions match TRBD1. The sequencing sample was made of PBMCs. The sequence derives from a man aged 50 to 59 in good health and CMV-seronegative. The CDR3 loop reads CASRDSTKDGYTF. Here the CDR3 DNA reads TGTGCCAGTCGGGACAGCACAAAGGATGGCTACACCTTC.